One sample yielded the 10 T cell receptor beta chains listed below, sequenced in a study of T cells in women clearing cervical HPV infection. Profiling relied on immunoSEQ multiplex PCR, and the TCRdb table lists in-frame clones only, not all of them. This sample's table has around 30,000 clones. Specimen: blood buffy coat. The receptors shown here come from a woman between 18 and 75 years old with a cervical HPV16 infection that either progressed to CIN3+ or cleared (not recorded which).

Concerning this clone itself: The DNA ends 3 residues before the CDR3 does, and the rest of the CDR3 is filled in from the germline J gene. The gene calls are TRBV7-2 and TRBJ1-2, with TRBD1 matching over 7 bases. The CDR3 sequence is 15 residues long. The germline gives CDR1 SGHTA, CDR2 FQGNSA. CDR3 DNA (partial): TGTGCCAGCAGCTCGCGAGGGGCGACAGGGAATGAC. Its translation: CASSSRGATGND. The whole CDR3 region reads CASSSRGATGNDYTF.

On this clone itself: Coverage ceases 3 residues before the CDR3 finishes, and the germline J gene fills in the end. The V call is TRBV11-2, the J call TRBJ1-4, with 9 bases that match TRBD1. The germline gives CDR1 SGHAT, CDR2 FQNNGV. The length of the CDR3 is 14 residues. CDR3 bases read: TGTGCCAGCAGCTTCGACAGGGGGATGTCACCA. It is translated as CASSFDRGMSP. The whole CDR3 reads CASSFDRGMSPLFF. Drawing the rest from reference TRBV11-2 and TRBJ1-4, the complete variable domain is EAGVAQSPRYKIIEKRQSVAFWCNPISGHATLYWYQQILGQGPKLLIQFQNNGVVDDSQLPKDRFSAERLKGVDSTLKIQPAKLEDSAVYLCASSFDRGMSPLFFGSGTQLSVL.

About this clone itself: The DNA ends 3 residues before the CDR3 does, and the rest of the CDR3 is filled in from the germline J gene. The chain uses TRBV7-2 and TRBJ1-1; D not resolved. V lost 7 bases, J lost 2 bases, and 11 bases lay in between. The CDR3 length is 13 residues. Germline CDR1 reads SGHTA; CDR2 reads FQGNSA. The DNA read from the CDR3 is TGTGCCAGCATGTCACAGATTAACACTGAA. Translating gives CASMSQINTE. The full CDR3 reads CASMSQINTEAFF.

About this clone itself: The CDR3 end is not reached by the read, which stops 3 residues before it; the germline J gene fills it in. The J gene is TRBJ2-3, the V gene TRBV10-2; TRBD1 might be the D (6 bases). The CDR3 contains 14 residues. V lost 10 bases, J lost 2 bases, and 16 bases lay in between. Germline CDR1 is WSHSY and CDR2 is SAAADI. The CDR3 reads CATGQSVVTDTQYF. The part of the CDR3 DNA that was read is TGCGCCACCGGACAGTCGGTAGTCACAGATACG.

In regard to this clone: One junction end disagrees with the germline gene, perhaps due to a read error. Read coverage stops 3 residues before the CDR3 terminus; the germline J gene supplies the remainder. The rearrangement links TRBV13 to TRBJ2-7; D uncertain. The CDR3 contains 11 residues. Per the germline V gene, CDR1 is PRHDT and CDR2 is FYEKMQ (reference sequence). Partial CDR3 DNA: TGTGCCAACAGCTTCTCCCACGAG. This translates into CANSFSHE. The complete CDR3 reads CANSFSHEQYF.

Notes on this clone: The read ends 3 residues early relative to the CDR3; the germline J gene fills the gap. The V gene is TRBV4-1, the J gene TRBJ2-7, with a possible D match to TRBD1 (5 bases). V was cut by 0 bases and J by 3 bases, with 15 bases left in between. Germline values: CDR1 MGHRA, CDR2 YSYEKL. The CDR3 is 16 residues long. The CDR3 loop reads CASSQDRVLSVYEQYF. Partial CDR3 DNA: TGCGCCAGCAGCCAAGACAGGGTCTTGTCAGTCTACGAG.

As concerns this clone: Sequencing ends 3 residues short of the CDR3 end; the germline J gene provides the rest. This chain connects TRBV19 to TRBJ1-5, with 10 bases aligning to TRBD1. The germline CDR1 and CDR2 sequences are LNHDA and SQIVND (reference sequence). After removal of 6 bases from V and 4 bases from J, the junction contained 12 bases not matched to a gene. The CDR3 covers 17 residues. The covered CDR3 bases are TGTGCCAGTAGGGAAACCGGGACAGGGGACCGGAATCAGCCC. Residues: CASRETGTGDRNQP. The whole CDR3 is CASRETGTGDRNQPQHF.

Notes on this clone: Read coverage stops 3 residues before the CDR3 terminus; the germline J gene supplies the remainder. This chain connects TRBV18 to TRBJ2-7; 10 nucleotides agree with TRBD1. The CDR3 spans 15 residues. Germline-derived CDR1 and CDR2 are KGHSH and LQKENI. V dropped 4 bases and J dropped 4; count of bases not matched to a gene: 7. CDR3 sequence: CASSLRQGAMYEQYF. The covered CDR3 bases are TGTGCCAGCTCACTGCGACAGGGGGCGATGTACGAG. Full variable domain (outside the CDR3, taken from reference TRBV18 and TRBJ2-7): NAGVMQNPRHLVRRRGQEARLRCSPMKGHSHVYWYRQLPEEGLKFMVYLQKENIIDESGMPKERFSAEFPKEGPSILRIQQVVRGDSAAYFCASSLRQGAMYEQYFGPGTRLTVT.

Worth noting for this clone: The read ends 3 residues shy of where the CDR3 ends; the end is completed using the germline J gene. The rearrangement joins TRBV5-4 to TRBJ2-5, with 12 positions matching TRBD2. V shed 4 bases and J 5 bases; nucleotides not matched to a gene: 9. This CDR3 has 16 amino acids. Germline V lookup: CDR1 SGHNT, CDR2 YYREEE (reference sequence). Partial CDR3 DNA: TGTGCCAGCAGCGCTCGGACTAGCGGGGTGCAGGAGACC. Its protein product is CASSARTSGVQET. The CDR3 in its entirety is CASSARTSGVQETQYF. Full variable domain (missing parts from reference TRBV5-4 and TRBJ2-5): ETGVTQSPTHLIKTRGQQVTLRCSSQSGHNTVSWYQQALGQGPQFIFQYYREEENGRGNFPPRFSGLQFPNYSSELNVNALELDDSALYLCASSARTSGVQETQYFGPGTRLLVL.

A note on this clone: The DNA ends 3 residues before the CDR3 does, and the rest of the CDR3 is filled in from the germline J gene. The chain carries TRBV20-1 and TRBJ2-7; TRBD2 agrees at 9 bases. This CDR3 is 15 amino acids long. The ends lost 1 base at V and 2 bases at J; junction bases unmatched: 6. The germline gives CDR1 DFQATT, CDR2 SNEGSKA (reference sequence). Incomplete CDR3 DNA: TGCAGTGCTAGAGGGGCTAGCGGGATTACCTACGAG. It is translated as CSARGASGITYE. The CDR3, in full, reads CSARGASGITYEQYF.